This entry lists 26 T cell receptor beta chains sequenced from one sample in a study of T-cell reconstitution after alpha-beta-depleted transplantation in children (dated by TCRdb to the mid-2010s). The treatment or condition tag for this specimen amounts to: allogeneic hematopoietic cell transplantation with graft depleted of TCRalphabeta T cells and CD19 B cells. Preparation of the library involved PCR. The data were produced on an Illumina HiSeq 2500. TCR library preparation used molecular barcoding, with unique molecular identifiers applied to normalize quantification of the TCRbeta repertoire. TCRdb itself trimmed the public reads at Q25 with fastp, ran MiXCR and retained productive beta chains. CDR3 protein sequences are deduplicated, and each keeps its most common genes and DNA. The sample table holds approximately 240,000 distinct CDR3 sequences, of which roughly a tenth were seen once. In total, the top ten clones hold 28% of the sample.

Here the sequenced sample was PBMCs, taken before TCRalphabeta/CD19-depleted stem cell transplant. Receptors were obtained from a child in the first two years of life with acute myeloid leukemia, due to receive a stem cell transplant.

At least ten counts were recorded for this clonotype. V and J are TRBV6-2 or TRBV6-3 and TRBJ2-7; weak D call: TRBD1 (6 bases). Trimming shortened V by 0 bases and J by 1 base, and 13 bases separated the two germline ends. This CDR3 is built from 16 residues. The germline V gene has CDR1 MNHEY and CDR2 SVGEGT. The CDR3 region is CASSYSTGKGSYEQYF. Here the CDR3 DNA reads TGTGCCAGCAGTTACTCAACAGGGAAGGGATCCTACGAGCAGTACTTC.

This clonotype turned up a few times. The V call is TRBV30, the J call TRBJ1-1, with D uncertain. Germline V gene data show CDR1 as GTSNPN and CDR2 as SVGIG (reference sequence). The CDR3 has 11 residues. The germline V and J ends were trimmed by 7 bases and 1 base, with 7 bases remaining between them. The CDR3 reads CASTKNTEAFF. The CDR3 nucleotides are TGTGCCTCAACGAAGAACACTGAAGCTTTCTTT.

In its sample, this clonotype was seen many times. This chain links TRBV29-1 with TRBJ1-3; D gene ambiguous. Germline CDR1 and CDR2: SQVTM and ANQGSEA. The length of the CDR3 is 14 residues. The germline V and J ends were trimmed by 3 bases and 0 bases, with 9 bases remaining between them. CDR3 in amino acids: CSVDGSTSGNTIYF. The CDR3 coding sequence is TGCAGCGTTGATGGCTCCACCTCTGGAAACACCATATATTTT.

The table lists this clonotype with many counts. The chain combines TRBV11-2 with TRBJ2-2; 7 bases are shared with TRBD2. Germline lookup yields CDR1 SGHAT and CDR2 FQNNGV. The CDR3 loop spans 14 amino acids. With 4 bases clipped from V and 9 bases from J, the junction kept 8 bases outside the gene matches. The CDR3 nucleotides are TGTGCCAGCAGCTCACCGACTAGCCCCCGGGAGCTGTTTTTT. This translates into CASSSPTSPRELFF.

CDR3 DNA sequence: TGTGCCAGCAGTGAAGGGAGGTTAGAGGCTGAAGCTTTCTTT. Translated, it gives CASSEGRLEAEAFF. The V gene is TRBV2, the J gene TRBJ1-1; D unresolved. The germline V gene has CDR1 SNHLY and CDR2 FYNNEI. The CDR3 has 14 residues. V was clipped by 1 base and J by 6 bases, with 12 bases between them.

This clonotype was found many times. J is TRBJ2-1 and V is TRBV27, with 11 nucleotides matching TRBD2. Trimming cost V 6 bases and J 7 bases; bases outside gene matches: 11. The CDR3 spans 16 residues. Germline V lookup: CDR1 MNHEY, CDR2 SMNVEV (reference sequence). The CDR3 reads CASSLRLAGLLNEQFF. In DNA form, the CDR3 reads TGTGCCAGCAGCTTACGACTAGCGGGGCTCCTAAATGAGCAGTTCTTC.

V usage is TRBV28 and J usage is TRBJ2-3; 11 positions match TRBD2. Trimming at V came to 6 bases and at J to 5 bases, leaving 13 bases not matched to a gene. The length of the CDR3 is 17 residues. Germline lookup yields CDR1 MDHEN and CDR2 SYDVKM. The CDR3 DNA follows: TGTGCCAGCAGGTTCCCCCGTAGCGGGGGGGCGAAAGATACGCAGTATTTT. It yields the protein CASRFPRSGGAKDTQYF.

This rearrangement joins TRBV7-8 to TRBJ2-1, with no clear D. The V gene lost 1 base and the J gene lost 4 bases, with 17 bases spanning the gap. This CDR3 contains 17 residues. Germline lookup yields CDR1 SGHVS and CDR2 FQNEAQ. Here the CDR3 reads CASSLDSGRRPYNEQFF. The CDR3, as DNA: TGTGCCAGCAGCTTAGACTCGGGCCGGCGCCCTTACAATGAGCAGTTCTTC.

This clonotype was observed at least ten times. The chain links TRBV12-3 or TRBV12-4 to TRBJ2-1; D is perhaps TRBD1 or TRBD2 (6 bases each). CDR3 length: 14 residues. With 7 bases removed from V and 4 bases from J, the gap between germline ends came to 14 bases. CDR3 protein: CASTGAGLYNEQFF. The CDR3 DNA reads TGTGCCAGCACGGGGGCGGGGTTATACAATGAGCAGTTCTTC.

This clonotype was seen at least ten times. CDR3 nucleotides: TGTGCCAGCAGTTTTGGGCGCCACTATGGCTACACCTTC. Its protein product is CASSFGRHYGYTF. The chain carries TRBV12-3 or TRBV12-4 and TRBJ1-2; no reliable D call. Deletions cut 3 bases from V and 3 bases from J, with 8 bases between. This CDR3 has 13 amino acids.

This clonotype was counted at least ten times. The chain joins TRBV6-2 or TRBV6-3 to TRBJ2-7; 8 bases map to TRBD2. The CDR3 has 15 amino acids. Looked up from germline, CDR1 is MNHEY and CDR2 is SVGEGT. Trimming at V came to 6 bases and at J to 2 bases, leaving 9 bases not matched to a gene. DNA for the CDR3: TGTGCCAGCAGCCCCCATAGCGGGGCTACCTACGAGCAGTACTTC. Translated: CASSPHSGATYEQYF.

Many counts were recorded for this clonotype. The chain employs TRBV20-1 and TRBJ2-7, with TRBD2 matching over 8 bases. V lost 6 bases, J lost 3 bases, and 4 bases stayed unmatched. The CDR3 sequence is 12 residues long. The germline CDR1 and CDR2 sequences are DFQATT and SNEGSKA (reference sequence). The CDR3 DNA follows: TGCAGTGCCAGCGGGAGAAACTACGAGCAGTACTTC. This gives the protein CSASGRNYEQYF.

The J gene is TRBJ2-4, the V gene TRBV20-1; TRBD2 aligns across 7 bases. V gave up 1 base and J gave up 10 bases; unmatched junction bases: 7. The CDR3 runs 13 residues. Germline values: CDR1 DFQATT, CDR2 SNEGSKA (reference sequence). In nucleotides, the CDR3 is TGCAGTGCTAGAGGGGCTAGCGGAGAAATTCAGTACTTC. Translation gives CSARGASGEIQYF.

Ten or more counts support this clonotype. The chain joins TRBV7-8 to TRBJ2-1; TRBD1 agrees at 7 bases. In germline, CDR1 is SGHVS, CDR2 FQNEAQ. The CDR3 runs 13 residues. Germline trimming cut 8 bases from V and 7 bases from J; bases unmatched to any gene: 8. The CDR3 region is CASAGTVLNEQFF. DNA for the CDR3: TGTGCCAGCGCAGGGACAGTCCTTAATGAGCAGTTCTTC.

This clonotype was seen many times. The chain carries TRBV10-3 and TRBJ2-7; 8 nucleotides match TRBD1. Germline assignment: CDR1 ENHRY and CDR2 SYGVKD. The ends lost 5 bases at V and 2 bases at J; junction bases unmatched: 2. This CDR3 region has 13 residues. CDR3 loop: CAISRTGTYEQYF. CDR3 sequence (DNA): TGTGCCATCAGTCGGACAGGGACCTACGAGCAGTACTTC.

This clonotype was counted at least ten times. The CDR3 loop reads CASSRDNRGTSGTAKNIQYF. The DNA for the CDR3 is TGCGCCAGCAGCCGAGATAACAGGGGGACTAGCGGGACAGCCAAAAACATTCAGTACTTC. This rearrangement joins TRBV4-1 to TRBJ2-4; 13 bases match TRBD2. The CDR3 covers 20 residues. V lost 4 bases to trimming and J lost 0 bases; unmatched junction nucleotides: 12. CDR1 and CDR2 (germline): MGHRA, YSYEKL.

This clonotype was counted at least ten times. The chain recombines TRBV4-3 with TRBJ2-5, with D perhaps assigned TRBD1 or TRBD2 (5 bases each). Germline CDR1 LGHNA, CDR2 YSLEER. V shed 1 base and J shed 2 bases, with 11 bases lying between them. This CDR3 comprises 15 residues. The DNA of the CDR3 is TGCGCCAGCAGCCAAGGGTCCGGGGCTCAAGAGACCCAGTACTTC. Protein product: CASSQGSGAQETQYF.

This clonotype was seen ten or more times. The gene calls are TRBV7-8 and TRBJ2-3; the match to TRBD2 covers 11 bases. This CDR3 is built from 16 residues. J lost 3 bases, V lost 2 bases, and 4 bases had no gene match. CDR1 and CDR2 from the germline V gene are SGHVS and FQNEAQ. The CDR3 nucleotides are TGTGCCAGCAGCTTATTAGCGGGAGGGCCGACAGATACGCAGTATTTT. Encoded protein: CASSLLAGGPTDTQYF.

This clonotype showed up just once. The CDR3 coding sequence is TGCGCCAGCAGCTTGGCGGGGCCCGGGGAGCTGTTTTTT. Its translation is CASSLAGPGELFF. This chain connects TRBV5-1 to TRBJ2-2, with D perhaps being TRBD1 or TRBD2 (5 bases each). The CDR3 extends over 13 amino acids. V was shortened by 0 bases and J by 6 bases, with 6 bases between the two germline ends. The germline V gene has CDR1 SGHRS and CDR2 YFSETQ.

This clonotype showed up many times. This rearrangement joins TRBV20-1 to TRBJ2-3, with D possibly being TRBD1 or TRBD2 (5 bases each). Germline CDR1 DFQATT, CDR2 SNEGSKA (reference sequence). The CDR3 length is 14 residues. V gave up 5 bases and J gave up 0 bases, with 12 bases separating them. CDR3 coding DNA: TGCAGTGCTTGCCGGGACGGGAGCACAGATACGCAGTATTTT. Its protein product is CSACRDGSTDTQYF.

This clonotype is termed medium-sized (0.01 to 0.1%). The chain couples TRBV6-5 to TRBJ2-1; D unclear. CDR1 is MNHEY, CDR2 SVGAGI, per germline. The CDR3 loop spans 15 amino acids. Trimming took off 6 bases at V and 2 bases at J, with 14 bases between the two ends. CDR3 protein: CASSPTPNTYNEQFF. The CDR3 nucleotides are TGTGCCAGCAGCCCGACCCCCAACACCTACAATGAGCAGTTCTTC.

This clonotype was seen just once. A read error may be the cause here, since a much bigger clone is one base away. The chain recombines TRBV5-5 with TRBJ1-1, with D perhaps matching TRBD1 (6 bases). The CDR3 has 16 amino acids. Germline assignment: CDR1 SGHKS and CDR2 YYEKEE (reference sequence). CDR3 in amino acids: CVSSLLRLQGNTEAFF. For the CDR3, the DNA is TGTGTCAGCAGCTTGTTACGTTTACAGGGGAACACTGAAGCTTTCTTT.

This clonotype was observed a handful of times. J is TRBJ1-2 and V is TRBV7-2; D gene ambiguous. The V and J ends lost 6 bases and 2 bases respectively, with 10 bases between them. This CDR3 is built from 13 residues. Germline-derived CDR1 and CDR2 are SGHTA and FQGNSA. The CDR3 region is CASSREKNYGYTF. The CDR3 region has the DNA TGTGCCAGCAGTCGTGAGAAGAACTATGGCTACACCTTC. The full variable domain, rest sourced from reference TRBV7-2 and TRBJ1-2, is GAGVSQSPSNKVTEKGKDVELRCDPISGHTALYWYRQSLGQGLEFLIYFQGNSAPDKSGLPSDRFSAERTGGSVSTLTIQRTQQEDSAVYLCASSREKNYGYTFGSGTRLTVV.

In its sample, this clonotype was seen many times. This chain connects TRBV7-2 to TRBJ2-4; no reliable D call. Germline loops: CDR1 SGHTA, CDR2 FQGNSA. The CDR3 totals 16 residues. The V and J ends lost 3 bases and 1 base respectively, with 13 bases between them. DNA for the CDR3: TGTGCCAGCAGCTTCCGTTATACGAACGCCAAAAACATTCAGTACTTC. This codes for CASSFRYTNAKNIQYF.

Ten or more counts support this clonotype. The chain is built from TRBV27 and TRBJ2-2; TRBD1 or TRBD2 may be the D gene (6 bases each). V was clipped by 7 bases and J by 3 bases, with 15 bases between them. The CDR3 runs 15 residues. CDR1 and CDR2 (germline): MNHEY, SMNVEV (reference sequence). The CDR3 here is CASTLGGGYTGELFF. For the CDR3, the DNA is TGTGCCAGCACCTTGGGGGGCGGCTACACCGGGGAGCTGTTTTTT.

This clonotype was recorded at least ten times. The CDR3 spells CASSRLAGTAGELFF. CDR3 in DNA: TGTGCCAGCAGCCGACTAGCGGGTACGGCCGGGGAGCTGTTTTTT. V usage is TRBV5-5 and J usage is TRBJ2-2; TRBD2 agrees at 10 bases. Germline V CDR1 and CDR2: SGHKS, YYEKEE (reference sequence). J was trimmed by 6 bases and V by 4 bases; bases with no gene match: 6. The CDR3 has 15 residues.